The clone carrying this T cell receptor beta chain occurred a few times. The CDR3 contains 16 residues. V gave up 3 bases and J gave up 1 base, with 15 bases separating them. With molecular barcodes, quantitative 5'-RACE was used to make the TCR beta libraries. Each CDR3 protein gets one entry after TCRdb re-called the 5' RACE reads with MiXCR. The profile shows some 200,000 distinct CDR3 sequences, around 13% of them singletons. These data come from a study of CD8 T cells in ankylosing spondylitis. This clonotype was sampled from a male donor with ankylosing spondylitis or in good health (not recorded which). The material sequenced was blood, either unsorted or a sorted T cell fraction (not recorded which). The chain uses TRBV12-3 or TRBV12-4 and TRBJ2-5; maybe TRBD2 (6 bases). This CDR3 reads CASSFLWGDLQETQYF. The DNA of the CDR3 is TGTGCCAGCAGTTTTCTCTGGGGGGATCTCCAAGAGACCCAGTACTTC.